The present T cell receptor beta chain was sequenced within a study of T cell repertoires in cytomegalovirus infection. Study-level background: It can be stated that public TCR beta signatures indicated CMV infection as well as a matching HLA type. Study-level results: The cumulative frequency of public TCR beta families distinguished individuals who carried CMV together with the relevant HLA.

V trimming: 1 base; J trimming: 5 bases; junction bases outside the gene matches: 10. CDR1 and CDR2 (germline): MGHRA, YSYEKL. The CDR3 covers 17 residues. About this clonotype itself: Its antigen is still unknown.

TCRdb processed the reads anew with MiXCR; each CDR3 protein has one entry. Counted here are about 190,000 distinct CDR3 sequences, 7.5% to 10% occurring once; the ten biggest clones make up approximately 4.2%. This TCR derives from a human donor in good health (CMV status not recorded). Some clones in this sample may be carry-over from other donors' samples. The chain is built from TRBV4-1 and TRBJ2-1; 8 bases agree with TRBD2. Specimen: PBMCs. CDR3 loop: CASSQVSSSGWDNEQFF. In DNA form, the CDR3 reads TGCGCCAGCAGCCAAGTTTCTTCTAGCGGGTGGGACAATGAGCAGTTCTTC.